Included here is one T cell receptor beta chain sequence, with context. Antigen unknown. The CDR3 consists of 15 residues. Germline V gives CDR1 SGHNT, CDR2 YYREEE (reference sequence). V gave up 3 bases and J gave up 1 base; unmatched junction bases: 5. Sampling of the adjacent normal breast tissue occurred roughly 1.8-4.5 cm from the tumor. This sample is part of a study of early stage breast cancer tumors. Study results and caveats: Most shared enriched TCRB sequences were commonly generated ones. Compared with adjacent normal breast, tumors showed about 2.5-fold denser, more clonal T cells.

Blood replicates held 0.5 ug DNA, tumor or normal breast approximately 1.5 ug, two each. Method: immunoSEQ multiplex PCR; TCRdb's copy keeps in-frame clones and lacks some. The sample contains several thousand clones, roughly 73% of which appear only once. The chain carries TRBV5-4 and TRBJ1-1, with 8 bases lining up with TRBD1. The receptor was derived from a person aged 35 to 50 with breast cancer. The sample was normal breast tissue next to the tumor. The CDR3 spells CASSSATGENTEAFF. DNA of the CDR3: TGTGCCAGCAGCTCCGCGACAGGGGAGAACACTGAAGCTTTCTTT. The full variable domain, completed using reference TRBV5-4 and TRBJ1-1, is ETGVTQSPTHLIKTRGQQVTLRCSSQSGHNTVSWYQQALGQGPQFIFQYYREEENGRGNFPPRFSGLQFPNYSSELNVNALELDDSALYLCASSSATGENTEAFFGQGTRLTVV.